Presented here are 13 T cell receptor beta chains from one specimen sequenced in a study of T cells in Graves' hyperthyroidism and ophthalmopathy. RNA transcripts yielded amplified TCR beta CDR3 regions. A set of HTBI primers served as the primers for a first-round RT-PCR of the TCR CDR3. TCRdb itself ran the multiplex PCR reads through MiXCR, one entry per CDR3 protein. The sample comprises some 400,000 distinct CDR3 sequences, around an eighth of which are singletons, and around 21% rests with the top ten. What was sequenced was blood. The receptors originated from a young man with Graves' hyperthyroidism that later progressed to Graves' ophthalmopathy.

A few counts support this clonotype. The CDR3 is CASSLGANGSTDTQYF. DNA of the CDR3: TGTGCCAGCAGTTTAGGGGCTAACGGGAGCACAGATACGCAGTATTTT. This sequence joins TRBV12-3 or TRBV12-4 and TRBJ2-3; the D is unclear. V was cut by 1 base and J by 0 bases, with 11 bases left in between. This CDR3 contains 16 residues.

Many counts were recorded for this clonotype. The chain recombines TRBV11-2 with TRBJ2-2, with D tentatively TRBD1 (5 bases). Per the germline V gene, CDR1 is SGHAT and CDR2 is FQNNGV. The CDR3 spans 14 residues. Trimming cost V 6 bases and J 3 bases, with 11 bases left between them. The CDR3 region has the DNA TGTGCCAGCAGTCCCCAAGGGGACACCGGGGAGCTGTTTTTT. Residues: CASSPQGDTGELFF.

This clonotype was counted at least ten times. CDR3 in amino acids: CASSYWAGAYNEQFF. CDR3 in DNA: TGTGCCAGCAGTTATTGGGCGGGGGCCTACAATGAGCAGTTCTTC. J is TRBJ2-1 and V is TRBV6-2 or TRBV6-3; 7 bases align to TRBD2. With V trimmed by 3 bases and J by 2 bases, 4 bases remained unmatched. Per the germline V gene, CDR1 is MNHEY and CDR2 is SVGEGT. CDR3 length: 15 residues.

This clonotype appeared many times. CDR3 sequence reads: CASSPRKGSMNTEAFF. CDR3 sequence (DNA): TGTGCCAGCTCACCACGTAAGGGCAGCATGAACACTGAAGCTTTCTTT. The J gene is TRBJ1-1, the V gene TRBV18; no reliable D call. V gave up 1 base and J gave up 0 bases, with 12 bases separating them. Germline CDR1 and CDR2: KGHSH and LQKENI. CDR3 length equals 16 residues.

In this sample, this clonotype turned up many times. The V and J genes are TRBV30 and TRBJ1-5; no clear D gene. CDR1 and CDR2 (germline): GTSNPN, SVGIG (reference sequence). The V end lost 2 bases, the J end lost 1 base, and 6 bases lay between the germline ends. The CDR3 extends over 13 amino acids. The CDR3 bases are TGTGCCTGGAGTATGAGGAGCAATCAGCCCCAGCATTTT. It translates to CAWSMRSNQPQHF.

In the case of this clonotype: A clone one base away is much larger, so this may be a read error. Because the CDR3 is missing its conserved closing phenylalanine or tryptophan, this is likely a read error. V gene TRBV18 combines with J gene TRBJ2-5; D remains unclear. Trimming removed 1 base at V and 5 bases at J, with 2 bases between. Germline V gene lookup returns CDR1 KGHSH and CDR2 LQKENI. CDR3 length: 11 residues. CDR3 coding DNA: TGTGCCAGCTCACCACTGGAGACCCAGTACTTA. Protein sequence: CASSPLETQYL.

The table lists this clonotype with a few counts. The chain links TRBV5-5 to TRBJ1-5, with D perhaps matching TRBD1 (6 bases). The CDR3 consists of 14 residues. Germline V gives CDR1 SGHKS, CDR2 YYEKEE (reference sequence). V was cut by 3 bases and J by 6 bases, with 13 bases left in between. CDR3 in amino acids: CASSWGGGFQPQHF. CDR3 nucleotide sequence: TGTGCCAGCAGCTGGGGAGGGGGGTTTCAGCCCCAGCATTTT.

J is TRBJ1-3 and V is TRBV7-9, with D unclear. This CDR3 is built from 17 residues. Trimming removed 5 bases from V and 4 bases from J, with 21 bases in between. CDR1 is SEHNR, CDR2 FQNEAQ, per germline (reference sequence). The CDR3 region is CASSHFSWFTNGNTIYF. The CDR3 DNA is TGTGCCAGCAGCCATTTCTCGTGGTTTACAAACGGAAACACCATATATTTT.

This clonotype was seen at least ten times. CDR3: CASSLLGAFTDTQYF. As DNA, the CDR3 is TGTGCCAGCAGTTTGTTGGGGGCCTTCACAGATACGCAGTATTTT. This chain joins TRBV28 and TRBJ2-3; D may be TRBD1 (6 bases). Trimming pared 3 bases from V and 2 bases from J, leaving 12 bases between. The germline gives CDR1 MDHEN, CDR2 SYDVKM. CDR3 length equals 15 residues.

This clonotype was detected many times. The CDR3 region is CASGPSRSPYNEQFF. In DNA form, the CDR3 reads TGTGCTAGTGGTCCCTCACGGAGCCCCTACAATGAGCAGTTCTTC. V usage is TRBV12-5 and J usage is TRBJ2-1; D unresolved. CDR1 and CDR2 (germline): LGHNT, FRNRAP. The CDR3 is 15 residues long. The ends were cut back, 5 bases at V and 2 bases at J, with 13 bases in the middle.

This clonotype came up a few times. In DNA, the CDR3 is TGTGCCAGCAGCCTCTTATCCTCCGGGACAGGGGATCAGCCCCAGCATTTT. This encodes CASSLLSSGTGDQPQHF. The chain is built from TRBV7-6 and TRBJ1-5; 10 nucleotides match TRBD1. The CDR3 contains 17 residues. CDR1 and CDR2 (germline): SGHVS, FNYEAQ. Trimming at V came to 5 bases and at J to 5 bases, leaving 12 bases not matched to a gene.

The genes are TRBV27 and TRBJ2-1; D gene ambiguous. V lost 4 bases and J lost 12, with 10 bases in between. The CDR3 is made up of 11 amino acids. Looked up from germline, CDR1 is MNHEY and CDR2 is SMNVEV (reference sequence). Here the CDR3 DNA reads TGTGCCAGCAGTTCGACGGGTGGGCAGTTCTTC. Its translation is CASSSTGGQFF.

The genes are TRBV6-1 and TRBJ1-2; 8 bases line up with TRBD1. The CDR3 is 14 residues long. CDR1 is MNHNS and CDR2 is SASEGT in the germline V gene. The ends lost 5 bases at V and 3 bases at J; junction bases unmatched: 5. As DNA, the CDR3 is TGTGCCAGCAGTCCGGAACAGGGGGACTATGGCTACACCTTC. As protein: CASSPEQGDYGYTF.